The subject of this entry is one T cell receptor (beta chain). What this receptor recognizes is not known. Per-base qualities were not stored, and no clone one base away is much larger. Here V drops 0 bases and J drops 8 bases, and the junction holds 21 bases not matched to any gene. There are 21 amino acids in the CDR3, from cysteine to phenylalanine inclusive. The only DNA kept is the CDR3, 63 bases in frame from the first base. Taken from the germline V gene, the CDR1 and CDR2 loops are LGHNA and YNFKEQ. Using the deep immunoSEQ assay, multiplex PCR amplified TCR CDR3 regions from genomic DNA. For each cell subset, the extracted genomic DNA was distributed evenly across all wells of several immunoSEQ 96-well plates, and each plate served as one replicate. Each replicate PCR for sorted subsets received about 210 ng genomic DNA, equal to roughly 33,000 T cell genomes. The purified libraries were quantified using a Qubit 3.0 fluorometer, sized with a Bioanalyzer 2100, and then quantified again using the KAPA Library Quantification kit. Every immunoSEQ 96-well plate was sequenced on a separate single-read 150-cycle Illumina NextSeq 550 flow cell. For the original study's pipeline: Because the immunoSEQ output held only junctional sequences and lacked quality scores, the filtering could not match the filtering applied to full-length reads. Sequences were annotated with PyIR, a Python wrapper for IgBLAST v1.9, and V/J genes and CDR3 were assigned using IMGT germline references. Any read was removed if the V/J assignment was weak (E-value above 1e-6), the CDR3 was missing, or the read contained stop codons, out-of-frame junctions, or ambiguous translated residues. V3J clonotypes were defined as sequences sharing an identical inferred V gene, J gene, and CDR3 amino acid sequence. Percentage overlap between repertoires was computed as shared unique clonotypes divided by the size of the smaller repertoire. Three approaches were used to assess repertoire richness: RTK rarefaction, the Chao1 estimator, and Recon v2.1 estimates of unobserved clonotypes. For all TCRbeta clonotypes obtained by the gDNA method from a few donors, generation probabilities were computed with OLGA. TCRdb took over this immuneACCESS table, retaining in-frame rearrangements with V and J assigned. Such tables are incomplete; in checked studies, under half of the missing clones stem from an unresolved V gene, and the remainder is unexplained. Clone size and V and J calls were adopted from that table, with D and trimming inferred from the DNA. This sample has a few million clones in its table, and about 94% of those were observed once. Around 1.8% of the sample rests with the top ten.

CD8 naive samples consisted of CD45RO-negative cells that were positively selected for CCR7, yielding a CD45RA+CCR7+ population without TemRA cells. The donors were healthy, HIV-negative adults who had no recently reported acute infections or vaccinations. Only Caucasian adults living in Nashville, Tennessee, USA were represented among the donors. After blood collection by leukapheresis, PBMCs were isolated using Ficoll-Histopaque density gradient centrifugation and then cryopreserved in the vapor phase of liquid nitrogen. Purity and quantity of every magnetically sorted T cell population were checked by analytical flow cytometry. Genomic DNA was isolated from every sorted fraction and measured by UV absorbance on a Nanodrop 2000c. The data belong to a study of shared clonotypes between healthy human individuals (dated by TCRdb to 2018 to 2020). Turning to the overall study: A couple of women and a few men aged 18 to 49 years were included in the cohort. To increase sequencing depth and limit assay-specific biases, different laboratories used diverse techniques to prepare libraries and sequence TCR repertoires. For each donor, three plates each were used for CD4 naive and CD4 memory, two plates were used for CD8 naive, and one plate was used for CD8 memory. To estimate repertoire size and how much clonotype sharing occurs between individuals, the study deeply sequenced the blood TCR repertoires of five healthy adults. Each donor's leukapheresis produced roughly between roughly 0.9 and 9 billion PBMCs. The full study reports these points: Higher generation probabilities were observed for clonotypes shared by all four sorted-subset donors than for non-shared clonotypes. When several donors were compared, the shared fraction of clonotypes was roughly 4.8% for naive CD4, about 4% for naive CD8, about 2.5% for memory CD4, and less than 0.5% for memory CD8. Pairwise subsampling led to the expectation that sequencing depth would affect the degree of clonotype sharing among donors. Rarefaction of sorted-subset datasets indicated incomplete sequencing despite the large sequencing depth. Naive subsets generally had larger estimated clonotype richness than memory subsets. Because the study included only a small number of donors, the genetic and exposure-history diversity represented was limited. Sampling was restricted to blood, and TCR repertoires in tissues likely differ from the TCR repertoires found in blood.

Input material: naive CD8+ T cells from PBMCs. The sample's cell subset or site label, in plain terms: CD45RA+CCR7+. This sequence originates from a man between 18 and 35 years old in good health. Some clones in this sample may be carry-over from other donors' samples. Recombination joined TRBV4-2 with TRBJ2-1; TRBD2 lines up with 11 middle nucleotides. The DNA sequence is TGTGCCAGCAGCCAAGAACCCTTGTTCCTCGTTGATAGCGGGAGGGAGGATGAGCAGTTCTTC. Translated, this is CASSQEPLFLVDSGREDEQFF.